The 29 T cell receptor beta chains listed next were all sequenced from one sample in a study of T cells in localized non-small cell lung cancer. Assay: immunoSEQ multiplex PCR; the TCRdb copy retains only in-frame clones and omits some. Among 20,000 to 25,000 clones listed, under 90% were seen once. This material consisted of peripheral blood, taken before any cancer treatment. The receptor source for this set is a man aged 40 to 70 with stage I squamous cell lung carcinoma.

V is TRBV11-2 and J is TRBJ1-1, with TRBD1 as a possible D gene (5 bases). V gave up 6 bases and J gave up 1 base, with 15 bases separating them. The CDR3 covers 15 residues. Germline V gene lookup returns CDR1 SGHAT and CDR2 FQNNGV. CDR3 loop: CASRRPGGGNTEAFF. DNA for the CDR3: TGTGCCAGCAGGCGCCCTGGGGGGGGGAACACTGAAGCTTTCTTT.

V usage is TRBV7-8 and J usage is TRBJ2-7; 8 nucleotides line up with TRBD1. The CDR3 totals 14 residues. V gave up 4 bases and J gave up 5 bases; unmatched junction bases: 7. Germline-derived CDR1 and CDR2 are SGHVS and FQNEAQ. Here the CDR3 DNA reads TGTGCCAGCAGCTGGACAGGGTTTGAAGACGAGCAGTACTTC. This encodes CASSWTGFEDEQYF.

The CDR3 bases are TGTGCCAGCAGCTTGGGCAGGGAAGAGACCCAGTACTTC. Residues: CASSLGREETQYF. J is TRBJ2-5 and V is TRBV5-5, with D perhaps TRBD1 (5 bases). The CDR3 consists of 13 residues. Germline V CDR1 and CDR2: SGHKS, YYEKEE (reference sequence). V was cut by 0 bases and J by 3 bases, with 6 bases left in between.

The CDR3 DNA sequence: TGTGCCAGCAGCCTGCCGGGACAGGGGACTCCCGAGCAGTACTTC. As protein: CASSLPGQGTPEQYF. This chain links TRBV7-9 with TRBJ2-7, with 10 bases aligning to TRBD1. V gave up 5 bases and J gave up 6 bases; unmatched junction bases: 10. The CDR3 extends over 15 amino acids. Germline V gene lookup returns CDR1 SEHNR and CDR2 FQNEAQ (reference sequence).

The V call is TRBV28, the J call TRBJ1-5; no definite D call. The germline V gene has CDR1 MDHEN and CDR2 SYDVKM. The CDR3 loop spans 14 amino acids. V lost 8 bases, J lost 0 bases, and 11 bases lay in between. The CDR3 protein is CASRTLYSNQPQHF. As DNA, the CDR3 is TGTGCCAGCCGAACACTTTATAGCAATCAGCCCCAGCATTTT.

The chain links TRBV28 to TRBJ1-1, with 7 bases identical to TRBD1. With V trimmed by 6 bases and J by 11 bases, 15 bases remained unmatched. The germline V gene has CDR1 MDHEN and CDR2 SYDVKM. This CDR3 region has 14 residues. The CDR3 loop reads CASSGQGGLRWAFF. CDR3 in DNA: TGTGCCAGCAGCGGTCAGGGGGGCCTACGATGGGCTTTCTTT.

The chain carries TRBV10-3 and TRBJ2-3, with 8 bases identical to TRBD1. CDR3 length equals 16 residues. The V gene end was trimmed by 0 bases and the J gene end by 3 bases; junction bases not matched to a gene: 5. The germline gives CDR1 ENHRY, CDR2 SYGVKD. CDR3 sequence: CAISESKTGGTDTQYF. The CDR3 nucleotides are TGTGCCATCAGTGAGTCGAAAACAGGGGGAACAGATACGCAGTATTTT.

The gene calls are TRBV4-2 and TRBJ1-2; 12 nucleotides agree with TRBD1. The germline CDR1 and CDR2 sequences are LGHNA and YNFKEQ. V shed 0 bases, J shed 6 bases, and the junction held 2 bases outside the gene matches. CDR3 length: 15 amino acids. The CDR3 is CASSQEGQGANGYTF. CDR3 bases: TGTGCCAGCAGCCAAGAGGGACAGGGGGCAAATGGCTACACCTTC.

This clone was counted once. The chain uses TRBV29-1 and TRBJ2-1; TRBD2 aligns across 14 bases. The germline V gene has CDR1 SQVTM and CDR2 ANQGSEA. The CDR3 has 18 amino acids. The J segment lost 0 bases and the V segment lost 5 bases, leaving 9 bases of the junction unmatched. CDR3 nucleotide sequence: TGCAGCGTTCAGGGACTAGCGGGGGCCTTGAGCTCCTACAATGAGCAGTTCTTC. Its translation: CSVQGLAGALSSYNEQFF.

The V gene is TRBV5-1, the J gene TRBJ1-6, with TRBD1 matching 10 bases. The germline gives CDR1 SGHRS, CDR2 YFSETQ. V was clipped by 1 base and J by 9 bases; unmatched bases: 7. The CDR3 totals 16 residues. The CDR3, as DNA: TGCGCCAGCAGCTTGACCTTGACAGGGGGCGGTTCACCCCTCCACTTT. Protein product: CASSLTLTGGGSPLHF.

This clone was seen only a few times. The chain couples TRBV27 to TRBJ2-7; 7 nucleotides agree with TRBD2. V trimming: 0 bases; J trimming: 2 bases; junction bases outside the gene matches: 1. Germline V gives CDR1 MNHEY, CDR2 SMNVEV (reference sequence). CDR3 length equals 14 residues. CDR3 DNA sequence: TGTGCCAGCAGTTTATCGGCGGGGGCCTACGAGCAGTACTTC. Encoded protein: CASSLSAGAYEQYF.

The V call is TRBV5-1, the J call TRBJ2-3; D is perhaps TRBD2 (5 bases). Germline V gives CDR1 SGHRS, CDR2 YFSETQ. V was clipped by 3 bases and J by 5 bases, with 16 bases between them. This CDR3 contains 15 residues. The CDR3 reads CASSSFPGSEDTQYF. CDR3 nucleotide sequence: TGCGCCAGCAGCTCTTTTCCGGGGAGCGAAGATACGCAGTATTTT.

The rearrangement links TRBV14 to TRBJ2-3, with D hard to call. The germline gives CDR1 SGHDN, CDR2 FVKESK. The V and J ends lost 0 bases and 0 bases respectively, with 13 bases between them. The CDR3 spans 17 residues. The CDR3, as DNA: TGTGCCAGCAGCCAAGATCCCGCGTCCTCTAGCACAGATACGCAGTATTTT. This codes for CASSQDPASSSTDTQYF.

V gene TRBV5-8 combines with J gene TRBJ2-2; D remains unclear. The CDR3 has 13 residues. Trimming stripped 5 bases from V and 3 bases from J, with 8 bases between. The germline V gene has CDR1 SGHTS and CDR2 YDEGEE. CDR3 loop: CASRLIYTGELFF. In DNA, the CDR3 is TGTGCCAGCAGGTTGATCTACACCGGGGAGCTGTTTTTT.

The sample holds one count of this clone. The chain employs TRBV5-1 and TRBJ1-5; D remains ambiguous. Trimming cost V 0 bases and J 7 bases, with 20 bases left between them. Per germline, CDR1 SGHRS and CDR2 YFSETQ. There are 17 residues in the CDR3. CDR3 coding DNA: TGCGCCAGCAGCTTGGGAGTTTCGGGCAGTGAAGAGCAGCCCCAGCATTTT. This translates into CASSLGVSGSEEQPQHF. The variable domain in full, with the rest retrieved from reference TRBV5-1 and TRBJ1-5, is KAGVTQTPRYLIKTRGQQVTLSCSPISGHRSVSWYQQTPGQGLQFLFEYFSETQRNKGNFPGRFSGRQFSNSRSEMNVSTLELGDSALYLCASSLGVSGSEEQPQHFGDGTRLSIL.

The chain carries TRBV6-6 and TRBJ2-1; D is unclear. V lost 8 bases and J 0 bases, leaving 17 bases between the germline ends. The germline V gene encodes CDR1 MNHNY and CDR2 SVGAGI (reference sequence). The CDR3 runs to 16 residues. The CDR3 loop is CASSYLGPSSYNEQFF. CDR3 nucleotides: TGTGCCAGCTCCTACCTCGGGCCCAGCTCCTACAATGAGCAGTTCTTC.

CDR3: CAWTRSARVLPQFF. CDR3 DNA sequence: TGTGCCTGGACCCGTTCCGCTAGGGTCCTACCGCAGTTCTTC. The chain has TRBV30 and TRBJ2-1, with D unresolved. There are 14 residues in the CDR3. V dropped 4 bases and J dropped 12 bases, with 22 bases sitting between them. Germline V gene lookup returns CDR1 GTSNPN and CDR2 SVGIG (reference sequence).

This chain uses TRBV7-2 with TRBJ1-3, with D perhaps TRBD1 (5 bases). CDR3 length: 16 residues. Germline CDR1 SGHTA, CDR2 FQGNSA. Deletions cut 2 bases from V and 0 bases from J, with 11 bases between. CDR3 nucleotide sequence: TGTGCCAGCAGCTTAACTGGGGGAAGCTCTGGAAACACCATATATTTT. Its protein product is CASSLTGGSSGNTIYF.

This sequence joins TRBV30 and TRBJ1-6; 9 positions agree with TRBD1. Germline-derived CDR1 and CDR2 are GTSNPN and SVGIG (reference sequence). The CDR3 runs to 13 residues. V was pared by 5 bases and J by 8 bases, with 4 bases of the junction left unmatched. CDR3 bases: TGTGCCTGGGGGGGACAGGGAGATTCACCCCTCCACTTT. Amino acids: CAWGGQGDSPLHF.

This clone was counted a single time. The gene calls are TRBV15 and TRBJ1-1, with 7 bases that match TRBD1. The length of the CDR3 is 14 residues. Germline CDR1 LNHNV, CDR2 YYDKDF (reference sequence). The trim removed 3 bases at V and 1 base at J, leaving 2 bases unmatched. The CDR3, as DNA: TGTGCCACCAGCAGCAAGGGGGCGAACACTGAAGCTTTCTTT. It is translated as CATSSKGANTEAFF. The whole variable domain, remainder taken from reference TRBV15 and TRBJ1-1, is DAMVIQNPRYQVTQFGKPVTLSCSQTLNHNVMYWYQQKSSQAPKLLFHYYDKDFNNEADTPDNFQSRRPNTSFCFLDIRSPGLGDTAMYLCATSSKGANTEAFFGQGTRLTVV.

This sequence joins TRBV11-1 and TRBJ2-7; D possibly corresponds to TRBD1 (5 bases). The germline V gene encodes CDR1 SGHAT and CDR2 FQDESV (reference sequence). The CDR3 consists of 12 residues. Between the trimmed V and J ends, which lost 1 base and 4 bases, there was a span of 5 bases. The CDR3 spells CASSLEGYEQYF. The CDR3 DNA reads TGTGCCAGCAGCTTAGAGGGGTACGAGCAGTACTTC.

The chain carries TRBV2 and TRBJ2-2; D remains unclear. The CDR3 has 15 amino acids. From germline, CDR1 is SNHLY and CDR2 FYNNEI. V lost 7 bases to trimming and J lost 0 bases, with 12 bases between them. The CDR3 nucleotides read TGTGCCAGCACTACCGAAGACGCGAACACCGGGGAGCTGTTTTTT. This codes for CASTTEDANTGELFF.

This clone was observed once. The chain recombines TRBV19 with TRBJ1-6; TRBD1 agrees at 7 bases. V shed 5 bases, J shed 6 bases, and the junction held 7 bases outside the gene matches. Germline V CDR1 and CDR2: LNHDA, SQIVND (reference sequence). The CDR3 totals 15 residues. The CDR3 DNA is TGTGCCAGTAGTCCTCGGGACAGATTTAATTCACCCCTCCACTTT. Translated, it gives CASSPRDRFNSPLHF.

The rearrangement links TRBV4-2 to TRBJ1-4; perhaps TRBD1 as D (5 bases). The V gene's germline CDR1 is LGHNA and CDR2 YNFKEQ. The CDR3 sequence is 15 residues long. Trimming removed 4 bases at V and 7 bases at J, with 16 bases between. The CDR3 loop is CASSLHPGGGEKLFF. The CDR3 nucleotides are TGTGCCAGCAGCCTTCACCCGGGTGGGGGTGAAAAACTGTTTTTT.

This sequence joins TRBV4-1 and TRBJ1-4; the match to TRBD1 covers 9 bases. The CDR3 extends over 18 amino acids. Germline-derived CDR1 and CDR2 are MGHRA and YSYEKL. The J segment lost 8 bases and the V segment lost 0 bases, leaving 13 bases of the junction unmatched. The DNA for the CDR3 is TGCGCCAGCAGCCAAGAACGTAGCGCACAGGGGGCCAGGGAAAAACTGTTTTTT. It encodes CASSQERSAQGAREKLFF.

The chain uses TRBV2 and TRBJ1-5; no clear D. Germline loops: CDR1 SNHLY, CDR2 FYNNEI. This CDR3 spans 14 amino acids. V lost 4 bases, J lost 8 bases, and 15 bases lay in between. The CDR3 DNA sequence: TGTGCCAGCAGTGTAGAGGGCCTCGCTGAGCCCCAGCATTTT. It yields the protein CASSVEGLAEPQHF.

V usage is TRBV5-3 and J usage is TRBJ2-3; D not resolved. TRBV5-3 has ORF status, its function being uncertain. This CDR3 is 16 amino acids long. V was shortened by 1 base and J by 2 bases, with 14 bases between the two germline ends. The CDR3 sequence is CARSLSRREVTDTQYF. CDR3 DNA sequence: TGTGCCAGAAGCTTGTCTCGGCGAGAGGTCACAGATACGCAGTATTTT.

The V and J genes are TRBV6-1 and TRBJ2-3; 10 bases map to TRBD1. J was trimmed by 5 bases and V by 3 bases; bases with no gene match: 5. This CDR3 comprises 15 residues. Germline V gives CDR1 MNHNS, CDR2 SASEGT. CDR3 amino acids: CASSDMGQGQDTQYF. CDR3 in DNA: TGTGCCAGCAGTGATATGGGACAGGGGCAAGATACGCAGTATTTT.

This sequence joins TRBV2 and TRBJ2-7; TRBD1 aligns across 10 bases. V gave up 7 bases and J gave up 1 base; unmatched junction bases: 4. This CDR3 spans 14 amino acids. CDR1 is SNHLY, CDR2 FYNNEI, per germline. Here the CDR3 DNA reads TGTGCCAGCATAGGGACAGGGGCTTCCTACGAGCAGTACTTC. This encodes CASIGTGASYEQYF.